One sample yielded the 22 T cell receptor beta chains listed below, sequenced in a study of sequential checkpoint blockade in melanoma. Using immunoSEQ multiplex PCR, the repertoire was profiled, and TCRdb retains in-frame clones only, with some absent. The sample includes under 20,000 clones, 69% seen only once; the top ten take around 18%. The treatment was: randomized to nivolumab then ipilimumab (arm A) or the reverse (arm B). The sample in question was CD8+ T cells sorted from blood (inferred from file names), obtained from a patient given nivolumab and ipilimumab in sequence. The receptor set was obtained from a human donor with melanoma.

In this sample, this clone turned up a few times. The chain links TRBV28 to TRBJ2-1; TRBD2 agrees at 11 bases. The trim removed 10 bases at V and 10 bases at J, leaving 12 bases unmatched. The CDR3 runs 14 residues. Germline values: CDR1 MDHEN, CDR2 SYDVKM. The CDR3 loop reads CATLAGGGLREQFF. The DNA for the CDR3 is TGTGCCACCTTAGCGGGAGGGGGGCTCAGGGAGCAGTTCTTC.

Here the CDR3 DNA reads TGTGCCAGCAGTTTTTACTTCACAGGGGCGGGGAGTGAAGAGACCCAGTACTTC. This gives the protein CASSFYFTGAGSEETQYF. The rearrangement uses TRBV27 and TRBJ2-5, with D possibly being TRBD1 (7 bases). The CDR3 is 18 residues long. The germline CDR1 and CDR2 sequences are MNHEY and SMNVEV (reference sequence). V lost 3 bases and J 3 bases, leaving 23 bases between the germline ends.

This chain connects TRBV11-2 to TRBJ2-7; TRBD1 matches 10 bases. This CDR3 comprises 17 residues. CDR1 and CDR2 from the germline V gene are SGHAT and FQNNGV. The J segment lost 5 bases and the V segment lost 0 bases, leaving 10 bases of the junction unmatched. The CDR3, as DNA: TGTGCCAGCAGCTTAGAGACCGACAGGGGGCGCTGGGACGAGCAGTACTTC. Its translation: CASSLETDRGRWDEQYF.

The V and J genes are TRBV15 and TRBJ2-7, with 8 bases lining up with TRBD1. Germline V CDR1 and CDR2: LNHNV, YYDKDF (reference sequence). J gave up 6 bases and V 5 bases, and 9 bases lay outside the gene matches. This CDR3 is 14 amino acids long. CDR3 sequence reads: CATSSDRGGREQYF. As DNA, the CDR3 is TGTGCCACCAGCTCCGACAGGGGAGGCCGCGAGCAGTACTTC.

The rearrangement joins TRBV28 to TRBJ1-4, with 8 nucleotides matching TRBD1. The CDR3 length is 15 residues. Germline V CDR1 and CDR2: MDHEN, SYDVKM. The trim removed 7 bases at V and 8 bases at J, leaving 12 bases unmatched. In DNA form, the CDR3 reads TGTGCCAGCAACCCGGCCGGGACAGGAAGGGAAAAACTGTTTTTT. Translation gives CASNPAGTGREKLFF. The variable domain in full, completed from reference TRBV28 and TRBJ1-4, reads DVKVTQSSRYLVKRTGEKVFLECVQDMDHENMFWYRQDPGLGLRLIYFSYDVKMKEKGDIPEGYSVSREKKERFSLILESASTNQTSMYLCASNPAGTGREKLFFGSGTQLSVL.

A note on this clone: This same CDR3 is encoded by further DNA sequences in the sample. This rearrangement joins TRBV19 to TRBJ2-1; D gene ambiguous. Trimming took off 1 base at V and 5 bases at J, with 6 bases between the two ends. CDR3 length: 13 amino acids. Germline V gene lookup returns CDR1 LNHDA and CDR2 SQIVND (reference sequence). This CDR3 is CASSIAQDNEQFF. The CDR3, as DNA: TGTGCCAGTAGTATAGCCCAGGACAATGAGCAGTTCTTC.

This sequence joins TRBV7-2 and TRBJ2-7; 8 positions agree with TRBD2. Per germline, CDR1 SGHTA and CDR2 FQGNSA. The CDR3 is made up of 16 amino acids. The ends lost 2 bases at V and 3 bases at J; junction bases unmatched: 9. CDR3: CASSLPSGRGDYEQYF. CDR3 bases: TGTGCCAGCAGCTTACCCAGCGGGAGAGGGGACTACGAGCAGTACTTC.

This chain connects TRBV19 to TRBJ2-3; TRBD2 matches at 9 bases. Germline CDR1 is LNHDA and CDR2 is SQIVND (reference sequence). The CDR3 has 15 amino acids. With 7 bases clipped from V and 4 bases from J, the junction kept 9 bases outside the gene matches. In DNA, the CDR3 is TGTGCCAGTACCCTAGCGGGAAGACCAGCAGATACGCAGTATTTT. Encoded protein: CASTLAGRPADTQYF. Drawing the rest from reference TRBV19 and TRBJ2-3, the complete variable domain is DGGITQSPKYLFRKEGQNVTLSCEQNLNHDAMYWYRQDPGQGLRLIYYSQIVNDFQKGDIAEGYSVSREKKESFPLTVTSAQKNPTAFYLCASTLAGRPADTQYFGPGTRLTVL.

The chain carries TRBV11-2 and TRBJ1-1; TRBD1 matches at 7 bases. V was clipped by 5 bases and J by 7 bases; unmatched bases: 19. Germline loops: CDR1 SGHAT, CDR2 FQNNGV. This CDR3 comprises 17 residues. The CDR3 protein is CASSLFGDSRSWSEAFF. Here the CDR3 DNA reads TGTGCCAGCAGCCTGTTTGGGGACAGCCGGAGTTGGAGTGAAGCTTTCTTT.

Sample share makes this clone large (0.1 to 1%). CDR3 coding DNA: TGCGCCAGCAGCCAAGATAAGGGGACAGGGTGGAACAATGAGCAGTTCTTC. Translation gives CASSQDKGTGWNNEQFF. The J gene is TRBJ2-1, the V gene TRBV4-3, with 9 bases matching TRBD1. CDR3 size: 17 residues. The ends lost 0 bases at V and 5 bases at J; junction bases unmatched: 8. Germline CDR1 reads LGHNA; CDR2 reads YSLEER.

This clone was detected only once. The chain recombines TRBV7-9 with TRBJ2-4; D remains unclear. The CDR3 has 15 amino acids. The V gene lost 5 bases and the J gene lost 0 bases, with 11 bases spanning the gap. The germline gives CDR1 SEHNR, CDR2 FQNEAQ (reference sequence). CDR3 sequence reads: CASSIIRPAKNIQYF. The CDR3 nucleotides read TGTGCCAGCAGCATTATTCGTCCAGCCAAAAACATTCAGTACTTC.

The genes are TRBV5-5 and TRBJ2-7; a possible D gene is TRBD2 (6 bases). Between the trimmed V and J ends, which lost 3 bases and 6 bases, there was a span of 16 bases. CDR1 and CDR2 from the germline V gene are SGHKS and YYEKEE (reference sequence). The CDR3 spans 14 residues. CDR3 in amino acids: CASSWWVGGGEQYF. CDR3 sequence (DNA): TGTGCCAGCAGCTGGTGGGTGGGGGGTGGCGAGCAGTACTTC. The whole variable domain, remainder taken from reference TRBV5-5 and TRBJ2-7, is DAGVTQSPTHLIKTRGQQVTLRCSPISGHKSVSWYQQVLGQGPQFIFQYYEKEERGRGNFPDRFSARQFPNYSSELNVNALLLGDSALYLCASSWWVGGGEQYFGPGTRLTVT.

The V gene is TRBV28, the J gene TRBJ2-2, with TRBD1 matching 7 bases. Germline CDR1 and CDR2: MDHEN and SYDVKM. The CDR3 runs to 14 residues. Germline trimming cut 0 bases from V and 7 bases from J; bases unmatched to any gene: 2. CDR3 loop: CASSLWGDSGELFF. In DNA form, the CDR3 reads TGTGCCAGCAGTTTATGGGGGGACAGCGGGGAGCTGTTTTTT. The complete variable domain, with remaining parts taken from reference TRBV28 and TRBJ2-2, reads DVKVTQSSRYLVKRTGEKVFLECVQDMDHENMFWYRQDPGLGLRLIYFSYDVKMKEKGDIPEGYSVSREKKERFSLILESASTNQTSMYLCASSLWGDSGELFFGEGSRLTVL.

This chain uses TRBV7-8 with TRBJ1-2, with D unresolved. This CDR3 spans 14 amino acids. In germline, CDR1 is SGHVS, CDR2 FQNEAQ. Trimming shortened V by 4 bases and J by 0 bases, and 9 bases separated the two germline ends. In DNA form, the CDR3 reads TGTGCCAGCAGCTCGAGCGCCGCTAACTATGGCTACACCTTC. Its translation is CASSSSAANYGYTF. Supplemented by reference TRBV7-8 and TRBJ1-2, the full variable domain reads GAGVSQSPRYKVAKRGQDVALRCDPISGHVSLFWYQQALGQGPEFLTYFQNEAQLDKSGLPSDRFFAERPEGSVSTLKIQRTQQEDSAVYLCASSSSAANYGYTFGSGTRLTVV.

The chain combines TRBV4-1 with TRBJ2-7; D uncertain. Between the trimmed V and J ends, which lost 0 bases and 0 bases, there was a span of 12 bases. CDR3 length: 16 residues. The germline CDR1 and CDR2 sequences are MGHRA and YSYEKL. The CDR3 bases are TGCGCCAGCAGCCAAGAAGTCCCGTCTAGCTCCTACGAGCAGTACTTC. This encodes CASSQEVPSSSYEQYF.

The table lists this clone with a few counts. The chain combines TRBV9 with TRBJ2-1; TRBD2 matches at 12 bases. The trim removed 4 bases at V and 7 bases at J, leaving 9 bases unmatched. The CDR3 consists of 16 residues. Germline V gene lookup returns CDR1 SGDLS and CDR2 YYNGEE. The CDR3 nucleotides are TGTGCCAGCAGCCCTCCTAGCGGGGGGGGCCGGAATGAGCAGTTCTTC. It translates to CASSPPSGGGRNEQFF. The full variable domain, with the rest looked up from reference TRBV9 and TRBJ2-1, is DSGVTQTPKHLITATGQRVTLRCSPRSGDLSVYWYQQSLDQGLQFLIQYYNGEERAKGNILERFSAQQFPDLHSELNLSSLELGDSALYFCASSPPSGGGRNEQFFGPGTRLTVL.

In this sample, this clone is medium-sized. The rearrangement joins TRBV6-6 to TRBJ1-2; D is ambiguous. The V gene's germline CDR1 is MNHNY and CDR2 SVGAGI (reference sequence). The CDR3 sequence is 14 residues long. V lost 0 bases and J lost 4, with 9 bases in between. DNA of the CDR3: TGTGCCAGCAGTTACTCCCGGGAGGCCTATGGCTACACCTTC. Its translation: CASSYSREAYGYTF.

This clone has more than one count but fewer than ten. The rearrangement links TRBV7-8 to TRBJ1-1; 9 nucleotides match TRBD1. The CDR3 is 15 residues long. Germline V gives CDR1 SGHVS, CDR2 FQNEAQ. The J segment lost 4 bases and the V segment lost 5 bases, leaving 8 bases of the junction unmatched. CDR3 sequence (DNA): TGTGCCAGCAGCCTCAGGACAGGGGTGAGCACTGAAGCTTTCTTT. Translation: CASSLRTGVSTEAFF.

The chain uses TRBV4-1 and TRBJ2-1; 8 bases match TRBD1. The CDR3 extends over 15 amino acids. The V gene end was trimmed by 4 bases and the J gene end by 2 bases; junction bases not matched to a gene: 4. Germline V lookup: CDR1 MGHRA, CDR2 YSYEKL. The CDR3 DNA reads as TGCGCCAGCAGCCTTGGGACAGGCCCCTACAATGAGCAGTTCTTC. Translated: CASSLGTGPYNEQFF.

The chain recombines TRBV6-4 with TRBJ2-2, with 7 positions matching TRBD2. Germline V CDR1 and CDR2: MRHNA, SNTAGT. The CDR3 runs 16 residues. V shed 3 bases, J shed 6 bases, and the junction held 10 bases outside the gene matches. CDR3 sequence (DNA): TGTGCCAGCAGTGAGGGTAGCGGGTCCTCTTCCGGGGAGCTGTTTTTT. Protein: CASSEGSGSSSGELFF.

The chain uses TRBV6-5 and TRBJ2-1, with unresolved D. The V and J ends lost 4 bases and 8 bases respectively, with 9 bases between them. Germline V lookup: CDR1 MNHEY, CDR2 SVGAGI. This CDR3 has 12 residues. In DNA form, the CDR3 reads TGTGCCAGCAGTTTCGGAGAGGATGAGCAGTTCTTC. This encodes CASSFGEDEQFF.

The rearrangement uses TRBV11-3 and TRBJ2-7, with 8 bases identical to TRBD1. This CDR3 has 14 amino acids. CDR1 and CDR2 from the germline V gene are SGHNT and YENEEA. The junction had 7 bases not matched to a gene; V was cut back by 5 bases and J by 4 bases. The CDR3 region has the DNA TGTGCCAGCAGCCTTTGGACAGGGCCTTACGAGCAGTACTTC. Amino acids: CASSLWTGPYEQYF. Drawing the rest from reference TRBV11-3 and TRBJ2-7, the complete variable domain is EAGVVQSPRYKIIEKKQPVAFWCNPISGHNTLYWYLQNLGQGPELLIRYENEEAVDDSQLPKDRFSAERLKGVDSTLKIQPAELGDSAVYLCASSLWTGPYEQYFGPGTRLTVT.